A selection of T cell receptor beta chains follows, all from one sample in a study of blood T cell repertoires in COVID-19. Sequenced by immunoSEQ multiplex PCR; TCRdb stores in-frame clones only, minus some. The table includes 150,000 to 200,000 clones, 86% detected once. Specimen: peripheral blood. All receptors come from a woman aged 60-75 years with COVID-19, enrolled during active disease. The CDR3 runs from the conserved cysteine through the conserved F or W. D genes are given only for firm matches. Not all rows give a size; the values are once, few, many and, for expanded clones, a class.

clone_size: once; v_call: TRBV5-4; j_call: TRBJ2-7; d_call: TRBD2; cdr3_aa: CASSSGTSGNYEQYF; cdr3_nt: TGTGCCAGCAGCAGCGGGACTAGCGGGAACTACGAGCAGTACTTC
clone_size: NA; v_call: TRBV5-1; j_call: TRBJ2-1; d_call: NA; cdr3_aa: CASSLLGALDNEQFF; cdr3_nt: TGCGCCAGCAGCTTGTTGGGAGCTCTCGACAATGAGCAGTTCTTC
clone_size: NA; v_call: TRBV5-1; j_call: TRBJ1-1; d_call: TRBD1; cdr3_aa: CASSLGQGVNTEAFF; cdr3_nt: TGCGCCAGCAGCTTGGGACAGGGCGTGAACACTGAAGCTTTCTTT
clone_size: NA; v_call: TRBV30; j_call: TRBJ2-1; d_call: TRBD2; cdr3_aa: CAWRPLAGVNEQFF; cdr3_nt: TGTGCCTGGAGGCCCCTAGCGGGAGTTAATGAGCAGTTCTTC
clone_size: NA; v_call: TRBV19; j_call: TRBJ1-1; d_call: NA; cdr3_aa: CASSIIGGEAFF; cdr3_nt: TGTGCCAGTAGTATAATTGGCGGCGAAGCTTTCTTT
clone_size: NA; v_call: TRBV7-8; j_call: TRBJ2-2; d_call: TRBD1; cdr3_aa: CASSLGGTGLSTGELFF; cdr3_nt: TGTGCCAGCAGCTTAGGAGGGACAGGACTTAGCACCGGGGAGCTGTTTTTT
clone_size: NA; v_call: TRBV29-1; j_call: TRBJ1-1; d_call: NA; cdr3_aa: CSVEGQGDRRAFF; cdr3_nt: TGCAGCGTTGAGGGGCAGGGTGATCGGCGGGCTTTCTTT
clone_size: NA; v_call: TRBV9; j_call: TRBJ2-7; d_call: NA; cdr3_aa: CASSVAGTLDYEQYF; cdr3_nt: TGTGCCAGCAGCGTAGCTGGGACACTCGACTACGAGCAGTACTTC
clone_size: once; v_call: TRBV7-2; j_call: TRBJ2-7; d_call: TRBD1; cdr3_aa: CASGGQAYEQYF; cdr3_nt: TGTGCCAGCGGGGGACAGGCCTACGAGCAGTACTTC
clone_size: NA; v_call: TRBV5-1; j_call: TRBJ2-2; d_call: NA; cdr3_aa: CASSWQGNTGELFF; cdr3_nt: TGCGCCAGCAGTTGGCAGGGGAACACCGGGGAGCTGTTTTTT
clone_size: NA; v_call: TRBV7-3; j_call: TRBJ2-1; d_call: TRBD2; cdr3_aa: CASSPDIAGGYYNEQFF; cdr3_nt: TGTGCCAGCAGCCCCGACATAGCGGGAGGTTACTACAATGAGCAGTTCTTC